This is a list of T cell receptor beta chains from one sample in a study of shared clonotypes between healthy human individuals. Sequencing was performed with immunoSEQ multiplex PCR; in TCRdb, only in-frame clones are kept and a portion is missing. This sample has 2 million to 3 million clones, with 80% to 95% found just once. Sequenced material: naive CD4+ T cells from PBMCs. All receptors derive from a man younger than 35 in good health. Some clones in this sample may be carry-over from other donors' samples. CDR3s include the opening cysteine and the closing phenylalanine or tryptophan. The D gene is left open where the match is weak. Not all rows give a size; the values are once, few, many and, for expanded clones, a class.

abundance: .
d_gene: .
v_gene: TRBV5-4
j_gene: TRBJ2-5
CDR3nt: TGTGCCAGCAGCTCACAGGGTCGCCTGGGAGAGACCCAGTACTTC
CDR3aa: CASSSQGRLGETQYF

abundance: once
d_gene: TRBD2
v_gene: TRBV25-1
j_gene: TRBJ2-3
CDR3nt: TGTGCCAGCAGTGAATTGTCCGGGAGGTTGACAGATACGCAGTATTTT
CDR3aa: CASSELSGRLTDTQYF

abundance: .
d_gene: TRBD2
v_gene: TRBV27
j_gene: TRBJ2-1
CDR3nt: TGTGCCAGCACCCCCCGGACTAGCGGTCCGGGAAATGAGCAGTTCTTC
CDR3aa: CASTPRTSGPGNEQFF

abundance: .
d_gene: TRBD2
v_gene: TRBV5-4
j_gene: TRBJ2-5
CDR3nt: TGTGCCAGCAGCCCTAGCGGGGAGTACCAAGAGACCCAGTACTTC
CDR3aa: CASSPSGEYQETQYF

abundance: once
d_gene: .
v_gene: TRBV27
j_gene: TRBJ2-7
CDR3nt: TGTGCCAGCAGTTCCCCGACTAGAAATCCCTACGAGCAGTACTTC
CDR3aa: CASSSPTRNPYEQYF

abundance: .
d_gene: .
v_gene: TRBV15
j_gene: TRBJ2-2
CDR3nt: TGTGCCACCAGCAGAGATTCTCGAGGCAGCCGTAACACCGGGGAGCTGTTTTTT
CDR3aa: CATSRDSRGSRNTGELFF

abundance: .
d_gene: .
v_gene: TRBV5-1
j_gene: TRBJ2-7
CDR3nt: TGCGCCAGCAGCTTGGGCAGCTCCAAAACCTCCTACGAGCAGTACTTC
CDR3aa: CASSLGSSKTSYEQYF

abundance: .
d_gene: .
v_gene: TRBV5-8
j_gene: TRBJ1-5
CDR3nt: TGTGCCAGCAGCTTCCAGGGCAGTCAGCCCCAGCATTTT
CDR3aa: CASSFQGSQPQHF

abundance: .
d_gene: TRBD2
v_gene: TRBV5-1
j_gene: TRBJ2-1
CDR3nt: TGCGCCAGCAGCTTGGCCCCGGGACTAGCGGGAGGGCCGTACAATGAGCAGTTCTTC
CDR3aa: CASSLAPGLAGGPYNEQFF

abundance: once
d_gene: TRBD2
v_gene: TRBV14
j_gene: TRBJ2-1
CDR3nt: TGTGCCAGCAGCCAGGGCCCCGGACTAGGGCGTAATGAGCAGTTCTTC
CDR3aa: CASSQGPGLGRNEQFF

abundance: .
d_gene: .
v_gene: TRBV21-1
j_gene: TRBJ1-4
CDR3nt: TGTGCCAGCAGCAACGGGGGGGCTTGGGAAAAACTGTTTTTT
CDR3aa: CASSNGGAWEKLFF

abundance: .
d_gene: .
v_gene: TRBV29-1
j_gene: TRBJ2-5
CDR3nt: TGCAGCGCGGTGGGTCCGTTCCAAGAGACCCAGTACTTC
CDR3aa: CSAVGPFQETQYF

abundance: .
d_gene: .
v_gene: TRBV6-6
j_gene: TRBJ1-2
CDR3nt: TGTGCCAGCAGTCAAGGGGACCCTTCTAACTATGGCTACACCTTC
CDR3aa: CASSQGDPSNYGYTF

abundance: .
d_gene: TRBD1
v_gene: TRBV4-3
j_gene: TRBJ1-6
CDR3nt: TGCGCCAGCAGCCAAGAAGGAGGACAGGGGCTTTTTTCACCCCTCCACTTT
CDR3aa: CASSQEGGQGLFSPLHF

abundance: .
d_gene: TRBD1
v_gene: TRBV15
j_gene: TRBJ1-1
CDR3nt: TGTGCCACCAGCAGGATGGGACAGGGGGGAGCTTTCTTT
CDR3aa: CATSRMGQGGAFF

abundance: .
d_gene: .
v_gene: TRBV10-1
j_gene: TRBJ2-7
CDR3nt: TGCGCCAGCAGTGATGATACCTACGAGCAGTACTTC
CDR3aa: CASSDDTYEQYF

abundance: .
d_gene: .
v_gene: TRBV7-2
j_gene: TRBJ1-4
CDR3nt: TGTGCCAGCAGCCGTGGCCCAGTAGTAACTAATGAAAAACTGTTTTTT
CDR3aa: CASSRGPVVTNEKLFF

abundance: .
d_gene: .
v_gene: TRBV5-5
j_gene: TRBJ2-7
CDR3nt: TGTGCCAGCAGCCGGGGCCTTGGATCGGTGGTGTCCTACGAGCAGTACTTC
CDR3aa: CASSRGLGSVVSYEQYF

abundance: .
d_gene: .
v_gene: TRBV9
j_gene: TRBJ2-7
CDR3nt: TGTGCCAGCAGCGTTGGTGGACTAACTGGCGACGAGCAGTACTTC
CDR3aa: CASSVGGLTGDEQYF

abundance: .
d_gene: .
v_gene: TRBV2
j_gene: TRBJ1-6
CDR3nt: TGTGCCAGCAGCGGTTCACCCCTCCACTTT
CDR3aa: CASSGSPLHF

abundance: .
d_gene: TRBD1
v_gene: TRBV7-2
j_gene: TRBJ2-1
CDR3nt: TGTGCCAGCAATCACAGGGGTTACAATGAGCAGTTCTTC
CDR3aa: CASNHRGYNEQFF

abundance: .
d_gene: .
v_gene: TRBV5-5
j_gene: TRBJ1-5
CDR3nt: TGTGCCAGCAGCCGAGACAGCTATAGCAATCAGCCCCAGCATTTT
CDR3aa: CASSRDSYSNQPQHF

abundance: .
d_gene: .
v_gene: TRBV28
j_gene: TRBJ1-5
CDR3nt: TGTGCCAGCGGGGGGGGGCATCAGCCCCAGCATTTT
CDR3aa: CASGGGHQPQHF

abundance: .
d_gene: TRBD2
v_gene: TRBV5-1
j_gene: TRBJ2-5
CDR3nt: TGCGCCAGCTCCCAGGCGGCTAGCGGACCCCAAGAGACCCAGTACTTC
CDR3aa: CASSQAASGPQETQYF

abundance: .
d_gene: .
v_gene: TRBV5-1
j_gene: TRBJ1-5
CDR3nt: TGCGCCAGCAGCGCCCTCGGGGGAAGCAATCAGCCCCAGCATTTT
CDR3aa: CASSALGGSNQPQHF

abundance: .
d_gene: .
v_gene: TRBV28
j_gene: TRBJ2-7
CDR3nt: TGTGCCAGCAGTTTAGGTTTCGGTACCTACGAGCAGTACTTC
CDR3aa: CASSLGFGTYEQYF

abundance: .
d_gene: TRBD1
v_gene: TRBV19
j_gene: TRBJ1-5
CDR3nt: TGTGCCAGTAGTATAAGGTCCGGACAGGGAAATCAGCCCCAGCATTTT
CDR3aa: CASSIRSGQGNQPQHF

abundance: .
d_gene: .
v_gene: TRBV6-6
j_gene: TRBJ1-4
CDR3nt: TGTGCCAGCAGCCCCGGAGACGTGCTTAATGAAAAACTGTTTTTT
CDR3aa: CASSPGDVLNEKLFF

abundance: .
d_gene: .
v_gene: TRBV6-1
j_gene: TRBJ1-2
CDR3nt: TGCGCCAGCAATAGGGCTAATAACTATGGCTACACCTTC
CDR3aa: CASNRANNYGYTF

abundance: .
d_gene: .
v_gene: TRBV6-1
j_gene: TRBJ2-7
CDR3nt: TGTGCCAGCAGGGAACGGGAAGAGTACGAGCAGTACTTC
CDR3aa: CASREREEYEQYF

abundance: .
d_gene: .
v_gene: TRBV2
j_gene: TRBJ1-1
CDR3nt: TGTGCCAGCAGTGGCTGGGCGGGAAACACTGAAGCTTTCTTT
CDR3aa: CASSGWAGNTEAFF

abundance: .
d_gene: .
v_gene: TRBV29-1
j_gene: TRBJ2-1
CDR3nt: TGCAGCGTTGGTCGGCAGAATGTAGGTGAGCAGTTCTTC
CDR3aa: CSVGRQNVGEQFF

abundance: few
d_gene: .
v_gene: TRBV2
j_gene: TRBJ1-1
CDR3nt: TGTGCCAGCAGTGAAGTAAGGGGAAACACTGAAGCTTTCTTT
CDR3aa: CASSEVRGNTEAFF

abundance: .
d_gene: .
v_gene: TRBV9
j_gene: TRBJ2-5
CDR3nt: TGTGCCAGCAGCGTGGGGGTAAAAGAGACCCAGTACTTC
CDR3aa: CASSVGVKETQYF

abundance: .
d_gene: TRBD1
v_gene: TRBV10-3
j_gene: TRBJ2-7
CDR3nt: TGTGCCATCAGAGTAATTGGGACAGGGGAGGTAAACGAGCAGTACTTC
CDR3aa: CAIRVIGTGEVNEQYF

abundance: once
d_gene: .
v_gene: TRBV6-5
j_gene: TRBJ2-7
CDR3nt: TGTGCCAGCAGTTCACTAGCTTTCAACGAGCAGTACTTC
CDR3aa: CASSSLAFNEQYF

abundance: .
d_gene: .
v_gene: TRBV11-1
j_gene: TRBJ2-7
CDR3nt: TGTGCCAGCAGCGCCTCCCGGGGGACCGGCTACGAGCAGTACTTC
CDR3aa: CASSASRGTGYEQYF

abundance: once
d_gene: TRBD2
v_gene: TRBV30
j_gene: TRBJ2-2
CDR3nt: TGTGCCGCCCCCCCAGCGGGAGTCACCGGGGAGCTGTTTTTT
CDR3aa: CAAPPAGVTGELFF

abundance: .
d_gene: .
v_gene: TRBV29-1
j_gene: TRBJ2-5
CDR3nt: TGCAGCGTTGCTCACCAAGAGACCCAGTACTTC
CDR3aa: CSVAHQETQYF

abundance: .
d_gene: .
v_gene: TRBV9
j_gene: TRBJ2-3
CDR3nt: TGTGCCAGCAGCGTAGCAGGGACAGATACGCAGTATTTT
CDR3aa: CASSVAGTDTQYF

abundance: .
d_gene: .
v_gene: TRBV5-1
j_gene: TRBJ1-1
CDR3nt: TGCGCCAGCAGCTTGTTTCCAGGGGAAAACACTGAAGCTTTCTTT
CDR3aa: CASSLFPGENTEAFF

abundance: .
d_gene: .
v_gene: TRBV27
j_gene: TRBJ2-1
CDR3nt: TGTGCCAGCTCCGAGGCAGGGTTTAATGAGCAGTTCTTC
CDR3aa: CASSEAGFNEQFF

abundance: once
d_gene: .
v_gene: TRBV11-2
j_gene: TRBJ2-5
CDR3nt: TGTGCCAGCAGCTTAGACTACGGGGTTCTAGAGACCCAGTACTTC
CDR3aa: CASSLDYGVLETQYF

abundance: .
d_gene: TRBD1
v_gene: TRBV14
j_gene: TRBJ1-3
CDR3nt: TGTGCCAGCAGCCTTGACAGGGGCGGGAGCTATGGAAACACCATATATTTT
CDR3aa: CASSLDRGGSYGNTIYF

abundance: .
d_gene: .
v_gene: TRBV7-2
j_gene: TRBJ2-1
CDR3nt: TGTGCCAGCAGCTTGATGGGAGGCGCTAATGAGCAGTTCTTC
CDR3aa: CASSLMGGANEQFF

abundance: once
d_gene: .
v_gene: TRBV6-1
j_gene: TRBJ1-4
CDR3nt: TGTGCCAGCAGAGTTAGACCCGGGGCTGAAAAACTGTTTTTT
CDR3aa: CASRVRPGAEKLFF

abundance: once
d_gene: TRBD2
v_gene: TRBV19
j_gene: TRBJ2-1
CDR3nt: TGTGCCAGTAGTATCGGACTAGCGGGAAGGTGGTTCTTC
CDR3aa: CASSIGLAGRWFF

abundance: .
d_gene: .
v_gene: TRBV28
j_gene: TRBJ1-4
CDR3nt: TGTGCCAGCAGGGGACGGAGAGTAGCAACTAATGAAAAACTGTTTTTT
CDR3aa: CASRGRRVATNEKLFF

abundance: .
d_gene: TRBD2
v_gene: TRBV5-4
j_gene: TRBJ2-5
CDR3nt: TGTGCCAGCAGCCAGGGACTAGCGGGTTTACAAGAGACCCAGTACTTC
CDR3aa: CASSQGLAGLQETQYF

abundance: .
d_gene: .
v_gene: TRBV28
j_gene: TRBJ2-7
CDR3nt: TGTGCCAGCAGTCCCCCCATCCCTAGTCTCTACGAGCAGTACTTC
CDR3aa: CASSPPIPSLYEQYF

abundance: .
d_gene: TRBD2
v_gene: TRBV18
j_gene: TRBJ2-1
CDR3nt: TGTGCCAGCTCCTCGGGAGGGCCGGACTACAATGAGCAGTTCTTC
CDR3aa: CASSSGGPDYNEQFF

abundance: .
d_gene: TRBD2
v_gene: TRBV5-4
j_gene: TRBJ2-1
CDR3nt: TGTGCCAGCAGCAGGCCGACTAGCGGGAGAGTAAGTGAGCAGTTCTTC
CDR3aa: CASSRPTSGRVSEQFF

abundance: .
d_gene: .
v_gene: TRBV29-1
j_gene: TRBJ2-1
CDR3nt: TGCAGCGTCTCCCCGACAGTCGCGAGGTACAATGAGCAGTTCTTC
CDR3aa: CSVSPTVARYNEQFF

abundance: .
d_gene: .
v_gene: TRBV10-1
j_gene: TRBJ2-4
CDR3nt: TGCGCCAGCAGTGAGTCAGGGCGGCAGGCACAGGGTCAGTACTTC
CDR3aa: CASSESGRQAQGQYF

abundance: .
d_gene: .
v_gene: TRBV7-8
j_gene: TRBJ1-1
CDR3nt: TGTGCCAGCAGCTCACCCTCTAGCGGGGACACTGAAGCTTTCTTT
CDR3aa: CASSSPSSGDTEAFF

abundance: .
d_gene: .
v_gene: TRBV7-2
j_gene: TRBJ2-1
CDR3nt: TGTGCCAGCAGCATCGAAGGGGGTGGTGAGCAGTTCTTC
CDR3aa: CASSIEGGGEQFF

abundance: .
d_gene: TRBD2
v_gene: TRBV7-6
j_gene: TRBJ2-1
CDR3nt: TGTGCCAGCAGCTTAGGACGCGGGAGCGGTGAGCAGTTCTTC
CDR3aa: CASSLGRGSGEQFF